This TCR beta chain was sequenced in a study of early T cells in non-severe SARS-CoV-2 infection. CDR3 length: 13 amino acids. Germline CDR1 and CDR2: LGHDT and YNNKEL (reference sequence). Trimming took 5 bases from V and 10 from J, leaving 15 bases between them. TCRdb ran MiXCR on the 5' RACE reads and lists one entry per CDR3 protein. Of 60,000 to 75,000 distinct CDR3 sequences listed, around 10% are singletons. The TCR sequence derives from an adult who was a healthcare worker with PCR-confirmed SARS-CoV-2 infection or an uninfected control (not recorded which). The material sequenced was whole blood, taken at baseline. The genes are TRBV3-1 and TRBJ2-1; TRBD1 is a possible D gene (6 bases). CDR3 coding DNA: TGTGCCAGCAGCTTGTACCAACAGGGCGAGCAGTTCTTC. Its translation: CASSLYQQGEQFF.